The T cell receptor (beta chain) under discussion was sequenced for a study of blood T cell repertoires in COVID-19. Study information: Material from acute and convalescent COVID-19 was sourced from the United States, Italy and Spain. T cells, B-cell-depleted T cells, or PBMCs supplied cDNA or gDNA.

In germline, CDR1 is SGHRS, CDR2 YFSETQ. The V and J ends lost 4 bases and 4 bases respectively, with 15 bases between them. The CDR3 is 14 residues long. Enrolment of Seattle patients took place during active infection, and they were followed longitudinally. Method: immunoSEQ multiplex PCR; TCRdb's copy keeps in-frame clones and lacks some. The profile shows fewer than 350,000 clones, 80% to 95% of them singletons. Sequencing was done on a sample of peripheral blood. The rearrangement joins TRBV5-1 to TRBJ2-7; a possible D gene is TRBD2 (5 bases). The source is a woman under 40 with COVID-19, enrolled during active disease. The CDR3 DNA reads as TGCGCCAGCAGCCCGGAACCGGGGAGATACGAGCAGTACTTC. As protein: CASSPEPGRYEQYF.